The clone carrying this T cell receptor beta chain has just one count. Antigen specificity is unknown. The data were taken from a study of identifying expanded T cells in peripheral blood. Sequenced by immunoSEQ multiplex PCR; TCRdb stores in-frame clones only, minus some. The sample yields more than 85,000 clones, roughly 90% seen once. The CDR3 runs 16 residues. Germline loops: CDR1 MDHEN, CDR2 SYDVKM. Trimming shortened V by 4 bases and J by 0 bases, and 13 bases separated the two germline ends. Study-wide results and limits: Variance in clone template counts between approximately 2-week samples significantly increased with total template count across all healthy donors.

The chain has TRBV28 and TRBJ1-5; D not certain. Sequencing was done on a sample of blood. The source is a person aged 18 to 70 in good health. The CDR3 sequence: CASSWGQAYSNQPQHF. In DNA form, the CDR3 reads TGTGCCAGCAGTTGGGGTCAGGCCTATAGCAATCAGCCCCAGCATTTT. The whole variable domain, remainder taken from reference TRBV28 and TRBJ1-5, is DVKVTQSSRYLVKRTGEKVFLECVQDMDHENMFWYRQDPGLGLRLIYFSYDVKMKEKGDIPEGYSVSREKKERFSLILESASTNQTSMYLCASSWGQAYSNQPQHFGDGTRLSIL.